These 16 T cell receptor beta chains came from one sample sequenced in a study of Tregs in tolerant kidney transplant recipients (dated by TCRdb to between 2018 and 2020). The transplants used related donors along with nonmyeloablative bone marrow transplantation, and in the human trials mixed chimerism was transient. The library was prepared using the immunoSEQ multiplex PCR assay. TCRdb re-hosts the immuneACCESS table, in-frame sequences only. Its copies lack some clones; in the studies checked, an unresolved V gene accounts for under half of them, and the cause for the rest is not known. Recorded for this sample are more than 70,000 clones; 91% of them occurred a single time. The ten largest clones take up roughly 1.4% of the sample. Here the sequenced sample was CD4+ T cells from blood (PBMCs), taken 24 months after the transplant. The origin of the receptors is a human patient who received a combined kidney and bone marrow transplant. After a transplant, some T cells may be the graft donor's own cells.

The V gene is TRBV19, the J gene TRBJ1-2, with D perhaps TRBD1 (6 bases). Trimming shortened V by 3 bases and J by 2 bases, and 13 bases separated the two germline ends. Per germline, CDR1 LNHDA and CDR2 SQIVND (reference sequence). The CDR3 loop spans 15 amino acids. CDR3 loop: CASSIGAGVNYGYTF. Here the CDR3 DNA reads TGTGCCAGTAGTATCGGCGCAGGGGTGAACTATGGCTACACCTTC.

The chain employs TRBV19 and TRBJ1-1, with D perhaps matching TRBD1 (6 bases). Germline V gene sequence: CDR1 LNHDA, CDR2 SQIVND (reference sequence). Trimming took off 6 bases at V and 0 bases at J, with 11 bases between the two ends. This CDR3 spans 14 amino acids. The CDR3 loop is CASSPGTMNTEAFF. The CDR3 DNA sequence: TGTGCCAGTAGCCCCGGGACAATGAACACTGAAGCTTTCTTT. The full variable domain, with the rest looked up from reference TRBV19 and TRBJ1-1, is DGGITQSPKYLFRKEGQNVTLSCEQNLNHDAMYWYRQDPGQGLRLIYYSQIVNDFQKGDIAEGYSVSREKKESFPLTVTSAQKNPTAFYLCASSPGTMNTEAFFGQGTRLTVV.

The chain employs TRBV5-1 and TRBJ2-3; no clear D. CDR1 is SGHRS and CDR2 is YFSETQ in the germline V gene. V was trimmed by 4 bases and J by 7 bases, leaving 16 bases between them. The CDR3 covers 14 residues. The CDR3: CASSTTANINTQYF. CDR3 bases: TGCGCCAGCAGCACCACAGCTAACATCAATACGCAGTATTTT.

The V call is TRBV4-1, the J call TRBJ2-1, with D hard to call. Germline V gives CDR1 MGHRA, CDR2 YSYEKL. This CDR3 is 12 amino acids long. Trimming removed 3 bases at V and 6 bases at J, with 6 bases between. The DNA of the CDR3 is TGCGCCAGCAGCCATCGGTTCAATGAGCAGTTCTTC. Its translation is CASSHRFNEQFF.

The rearrangement joins TRBV29-1 to TRBJ2-4; weak D call: TRBD2 (7 bases). The CDR3 spans 12 residues. CDR1 SQVTM and CDR2 ANQGSEA come from the germline V gene. V was trimmed by 4 bases and J by 9 bases, leaving 13 bases between them. The chain's CDR3 is CSVGRGGSIQYF. The CDR3 DNA reads TGCAGCGTTGGGAGGGGGGGGAGCATTCAGTACTTC.

The chain recombines TRBV21-1 with TRBJ2-1; the table's D call, TRBD1, has no DNA check behind it. TRBV21-1 is a recognized pseudogene. This CDR3 is 16 amino acids long. The CDR3 region is CASSKEGQGPYNEQFF. As DNA, the CDR3 is TGTGCCAGCAGCAAAGAGGGACAGGGGCCCTACAATGAGCAGTTCTTC.

This clone has more than one count but fewer than ten. The chain is built from TRBV19 and TRBJ1-1, with 7 bases identical to TRBD1. V shed 6 bases, J shed 0 bases, and the junction held 7 bases outside the gene matches. Looked up from germline, CDR1 is LNHDA and CDR2 is SQIVND (reference sequence). This CDR3 spans 15 amino acids. The CDR3 DNA is TGTGCCAGTAGGAAGACAGGGACCATGAACACTGAAGCTTTCTTT. It translates to CASRKTGTMNTEAFF. Combining the CDR3 with reference TRBV19 and TRBJ1-1 gives the whole variable domain DGGITQSPKYLFRKEGQNVTLSCEQNLNHDAMYWYRQDPGQGLRLIYYSQIVNDFQKGDIAEGYSVSREKKESFPLTVTSAQKNPTAFYLCASRKTGTMNTEAFFGQGTRLTVV.

The chain couples TRBV7-3 to TRBJ1-2; maybe TRBD1 (6 bases). CDR3 length: 13 amino acids. Looked up from germline, CDR1 is SGHTA and CDR2 is FQGTGA. The V end lost 1 base, the J end lost 6 bases, and 9 bases lay between the germline ends. The CDR3 reads CASSLKAGDGYTF. The CDR3 DNA sequence: TGTGCCAGCAGCTTAAAGGCAGGGGATGGCTACACCTTC.

The J gene is TRBJ2-1, the V gene TRBV7-9, with no clear D. The CDR3 consists of 16 residues. Between the trimmed V and J ends, which lost 5 bases and 0 bases, there was a span of 14 bases. Germline V gene sequence: CDR1 SEHNR, CDR2 FQNEAQ (reference sequence). The chain's CDR3 is CASSPKPSDSYNEQFF. CDR3 nucleotides: TGTGCCAGCAGCCCGAAGCCCAGCGACTCCTACAATGAGCAGTTCTTC.

V usage is TRBV19 and J usage is TRBJ2-1, with TRBD2 identical over 7 bases. V gave up 3 bases and J gave up 8 bases; unmatched junction bases: 16. The germline V gene has CDR1 LNHDA and CDR2 SQIVND (reference sequence). The CDR3 has 17 amino acids. The CDR3 spells CASSIFSTSSWVDEQFF. In DNA, the CDR3 is TGTGCCAGTAGTATTTTTTCGACTAGCTCTTGGGTCGATGAGCAGTTCTTC.

The chain uses TRBV5-5 and TRBJ2-7; 8 positions match TRBD1. The V segment lost 4 bases and the J segment 3 bases; nucleotides outside the gene matches: 6. Per the germline V gene, CDR1 is SGHKS and CDR2 is YYEKEE (reference sequence). The CDR3 contains 14 residues. CDR3 protein: CASSPTGVGYEQYF. CDR3 DNA sequence: TGTGCCAGCAGCCCGACAGGGGTAGGCTACGAGCAGTACTTC.

This clone has only a few counts. The gene calls are TRBV19 and TRBJ1-2; D possibly corresponds to TRBD1 (6 bases). V lost 8 bases to trimming and J lost 7 bases, with 8 bases between them. The CDR3 totals 10 residues. CDR1 is LNHDA and CDR2 is SQIVND in the germline V gene (reference sequence). The CDR3 DNA follows: TGTGCCAGTGGACAGACTGGCTACACCTTC. It yields the protein CASGQTGYTF.

The rearrangement links TRBV6-6 to TRBJ2-5; tentatively, D is TRBD2 (6 bases). The CDR3 contains 14 residues. With 7 bases removed from V and 7 bases from J, the gap between germline ends came to 19 bases. CDR1 and CDR2 from the germline V gene are MNHNY and SVGAGI (reference sequence). The CDR3 DNA reads TGTGCCAGCAACAAAAGGGGCAGGGAGGTGACCCAGTACTTC. Translating gives CASNKRGREVTQYF.

A single count supports this clone. This chain links TRBV4-1 with TRBJ2-5, with 7 bases matching TRBD2. The end of the DNA aligns better with TRBJ2-7, so the J call may be wrong. CDR3 length: 17 amino acids. CDR1 MGHRA and CDR2 YSYEKL come from the germline V gene. The chain's CDR3 is CASSQEGLTRESSEQYF. CDR3 coding DNA: TGCGCCAGCAGCCAAGAGGGACTAACCCGGGAGTCTTCCGAGCAGTACTTC.

The gene calls are TRBV4-1 and TRBJ2-3; 7 bases fit TRBD2. CDR1 MGHRA and CDR2 YSYEKL come from the germline V gene. This CDR3 spans 17 amino acids. Trimming took 2 bases from V and 0 from J; bases not matched to a gene: 8. In DNA form, the CDR3 reads TGCGCCAGCAGCCAATCGGGTGCTAGCGGAAGCACAGATACGCAGTATTTT. Protein: CASSQSGASGSTDTQYF.

The chain couples TRBV9 to TRBJ2-1, with 9 nucleotides matching TRBD2. The V and J ends lost 0 bases and 6 bases, in that order; junction bases with no gene match: 4. The CDR3 runs 15 residues. Germline loops: CDR1 SGDLS, CDR2 YYNGEE. The CDR3 here is CASSVVSGSPNEQFF. DNA of the CDR3: TGTGCCAGCAGCGTAGTTAGCGGGAGCCCCAATGAGCAGTTCTTC.